This TCR beta chain was sequenced in a study of T cell responses to AZD1222 COVID-19 vaccine. This table comes from immunoSEQ multiplex PCR, and its TCRdb copy is limited to in-frame clones, with some not included. Seen here are around 72,000 clones, 75% to 85% observed once, and the top ten hold under 7%. The source of this sequence is an adult in good health. The sequencing here drew on peripheral blood, taken on day 0 of AZD1222 vaccination.

The CDR3 DNA follows: TGTGCCAGCAGCCCGGGACAAAGCGGACTAGCGGGGGTGAAAAACATTCAGTACTTC. It codes for CASSPGQSGLAGVKNIQYF. The V and J genes are TRBV7-9 and TRBJ2-4; TRBD2 aligns across 13 bases. Germline values: CDR1 SEHNR, CDR2 FQNEAQ (reference sequence). The CDR3 loop spans 19 amino acids. With 5 bases clipped from V and 4 bases from J, the junction kept 14 bases outside the gene matches.